Sequencing of this T cell receptor (beta chain) was carried out in a study of PD-1 blockade in mismatch repair-deficient tumors. Method: immunoSEQ multiplex PCR; TCRdb's copy keeps in-frame clones and lacks some. This sample yields 100,000 to 150,000 clones, of which 88% are seen a single time; over 9.5% belongs to the top ten. Points on this clone: Its antigen is still unknown.

Per the germline V gene, CDR1 is SGHTA and CDR2 is FQGNSA. This CDR3 comprises 13 residues. The V and J ends lost 5 bases and 8 bases respectively, with 13 bases between them. The TCR-sequenced patients were a few responders to pembrolizumab. The study, taken as a whole, reports: After pembrolizumab, tumor-resident clones rose rapidly, then generally contracted before radiologic responses.

The chain joins TRBV7-2 to TRBJ2-1; D remains unclear. The starting material was peripheral blood, obtained about 17 months after starting pembrolizumab. This sequence originates from an adult with mismatch repair-deficient cancer. CDR3 in DNA: TGTGCCAGCAGCGAGAAGGTTTCGGATGAGCAGTTCTTC. It specifies CASSEKVSDEQFF.